This TCR beta chain was sequenced during a study of cytomegalovirus exposure and HLA in healthy donors. Looking at the study overall: Among the roughly 370 genotyped donors, 81% were placed in the Caucasian-associated ancestry cluster. Study-wide points: Accurate predictions that matched the HLA-A and HLA-B alleles of most subjects were reportedly made from TCR beta sequences. Some V segments could not be told apart, so they were left out, TRBV6-2 and TRBV6-3 among them. It was about 150 TCR beta chains that were listed as cytomegalovirus-associated.

The V gene's germline CDR1 is SNHLY and CDR2 FYNNEI. This CDR3 has 15 residues. V dropped 6 bases and J dropped 5 bases, with 17 bases sitting between them. With regard to this clone: The antigen remains undetermined.

13 Jbeta primers and 60 Vbeta primers were used for the PCR. Clones were sequenced by immunoSEQ multiplex PCR, and TCRdb holds only the in-frame ones, with some missing. Across about 41,000 clones, the top ten clones capture 5% to 8% of the sample. The genes are TRBV2 and TRBJ2-1; D unclear. The sequence came from a man aged 25-40 years in good health and CMV-seronegative. Sequences were obtained from PBMCs. The CDR3 reads CASRMTVGANNEQFF. CDR3 sequence (DNA): TGTGCCAGCAGAATGACTGTCGGAGCAAACAATGAGCAGTTCTTC.